One sample yielded the 6 T cell receptor beta chains listed below, sequenced in a study of vaccination and CD4 T cells after COVID-19 (dated by TCRdb to between 2022 and 2023). The antigens of these receptors remain unknown. Preparation of the library involved PCR. TCRdb lists the instrument as Illumina iSeq 100. DNA from cultured CD4+ T cells underwent TCR sequencing with the Oncomine TCR Beta short-read assay at the Johns Hopkins FTIC core. The public reads were reprocessed in TCRdb via fastp at Q25 and MiXCR, keeping in-frame beta chains. A single entry per CDR3 protein holds the most common genes and DNA from its merged rows. Present in this sample are about 17,000 distinct CDR3 sequences, over 40% of which were seen just once. The top ten constitute around 13% of the sample. The sample's time point label is to be understood as: late sampling 161 to 241 days after vaccination in a few convalescent patients. Sample treatment or condition, as interpreted from the label and publication: 10-day PBMC culture with coronavirus spike peptide pools or control peptides (ViraFEST assay).

This material consisted of CD4+ T cells from blood, cultured in vitro, taken about 7 months after SARS-CoV-2 vaccination. These receptors were collected from a human donor who had recovered from COVID-19.

The chain combines TRBV7-9 with TRBJ2-7; D call uncertain. The CDR3 is made up of 13 amino acids. Germline CDR1 SEHNR, CDR2 FQNEAQ (reference sequence). Trimming shortened V by 5 bases and J by 2 bases, and 10 bases separated the two germline ends. The CDR3 bases are TGTGCCAGCAGCCCCCGCGGACCCTACGAGCAGTACTTC. Translation: CASSPRGPYEQYF.

This clonotype was observed a handful of times. This sequence joins TRBV6-1 and TRBJ2-1; tentative D call: TRBD2 (5 bases). CDR3 size: 12 residues. The germline V and J ends were trimmed by 10 bases and 6 bases, with 13 bases remaining between them. In germline, CDR1 is MNHNS, CDR2 SASEGT. CDR3 sequence (DNA): TGTGCCACCGACGACTACTCCAATGAGCAGTTCTTC. The encoded protein is CATDDYSNEQFF.

V gene TRBV20-1 combines with J gene TRBJ2-3; D remains unclear. Trimming left V 6 bases short and J 9 bases short, with 16 bases between. CDR3 length: 12 residues. Germline assignment: CDR1 DFQATT and CDR2 SNEGSKA (reference sequence). CDR3 sequence reads: CSATGPLRTQYF. The CDR3 DNA follows: TGCAGTGCAACTGGACCACTCAGGACGCAGTATTTT.

A remark on this clonotype: One end of the junction is discordant with germline, which a read error may explain. The rearrangement joins TRBV15 to TRBJ1-2, with D perhaps matching TRBD1 (6 bases). The CDR3 runs 13 residues. Looked up from germline, CDR1 is LNHNV and CDR2 is YYDKDF (reference sequence). The CDR3 DNA reads as TGTACCACCAGCAGAGATCCAGGGGAGGGCTACACCTTC. Translating it yields CTTSRDPGEGYTF.

The chain joins TRBV7-9 to TRBJ1-1; D is uncertain. V lost 4 bases to trimming and J lost 4 bases, with 10 bases between them. Germline V CDR1 and CDR2: SEHNR, FQNEAQ (reference sequence). The CDR3 length is 13 residues. The chain's CDR3 is CASSYAVTTEAFF. CDR3 in DNA: TGTGCCAGCAGCTATGCAGTAACCACTGAAGCTTTCTTT.

The sample holds a few counts of this clonotype. The chain joins TRBV20-1 to TRBJ2-2; 7 nucleotides agree with TRBD1. V trimming: 2 bases; J trimming: 2 bases; junction bases outside the gene matches: 5. CDR1 and CDR2 from the germline V gene are DFQATT and SNEGSKA (reference sequence). The CDR3 runs 15 residues. The CDR3 region has the DNA TGCAGTGCTAGACCTGGGACAGTCAACACCGGGGAGCTGTTTTTT. This codes for CSARPGTVNTGELFF.